Listed below are T cell receptor beta chains from one sample, sequenced in a study of T cell responses to AZD1222 COVID-19 vaccine. The data were produced by immunoSEQ multiplex PCR, yet TCRdb's version contains in-frame clones alone and is incomplete. The table includes 75,000 to 100,000 clones, almost 90% detected once. The sample in question was peripheral blood, obtained on day 0 of AZD1222 vaccination. Receptors were obtained from an adult in good health. Each CDR3 is given with its conserved first and last residue. D genes are given only for firm matches. Clone size, where shown, is once, few, many, or a class for clones that have expanded.

clone_size,v_call,d_call,j_call,cdr3_aa,cdr3_nt
.,TRBV5-8,.,TRBJ2-1,CASSLFGGPNNEQFF,TGTGCCAGCAGCTTGTTTGGGGGACCCAACAATGAGCAGTTCTTC
.,TRBV19,TRBD2,TRBJ2-1,CASSPSGGRGGQFF,TGTGCCAGTAGTCCTAGCGGGGGCAGAGGGGGGCAGTTCTTC
.,TRBV4-1,.,TRBJ1-5,CASSQGQQGRQPQHF,TGCGCCAGCAGCCAAGGACAACAGGGCCGGCAGCCCCAGCATTTT
.,TRBV10-2,.,TRBJ1-1,CASHPGVPFTEAFF,TGCGCCTCTCACCCGGGCGTCCCCTTCACTGAAGCTTTCTTT
.,TRBV20-1,.,TRBJ1-6,CSAGGGHNSPLHF,TGCAGTGCTGGTGGGGGACATAATTCACCCCTCCACTTT
.,TRBV28,.,TRBJ2-7,CASSLPGAGEYF,TGTGCCAGCAGTTTACCCGGGGCAGGGGAGTACTTC
.,TRBV5-1,TRBD1,TRBJ2-1,CASRNQGDYNEQFF,TGCGCCAGCAGGAACCAGGGGGATTACAATGAGCAGTTCTTC
.,TRBV19,TRBD1,TRBJ1-2,CASSDRENYGYTF,TGTGCCAGTAGTGACAGGGAAAACTATGGCTACACCTTC
.,TRBV7-2,TRBD1,TRBJ1-1,CASSFRAGGLTEAFF,TGTGCCAGCAGCTTTCGTGCAGGGGGCCTGACTGAAGCTTTCTTT
.,TRBV5-1,TRBD1,TRBJ1-1,CASSDKERTGNTEAFF,TGCGCCAGCAGCGATAAAGAACGGACAGGGAACACTGAAGCTTTCTTT
.,TRBV9,.,TRBJ1-1,CASSVPGAGGEAFF,TGTGCCAGCAGCGTCCCTGGGGCGGGAGGTGAAGCTTTCTTT
.,TRBV7-3,.,TRBJ2-3,CASSLAGISDTQYF,TGTGCCAGCAGCTTAGCAGGGATTTCAGATACGCAGTATTTT
.,TRBV28,.,TRBJ1-1,CASSLGLTEAFF,TGTGCCAGCAGTTTAGGTCTCACTGAAGCTTTCTTT
.,TRBV7-2,.,TRBJ2-7,CASSLAGSDYEQYF,TGTGCCAGCAGCTTAGCTGGGTCCGACTACGAGCAGTACTTC
.,TRBV4-3,.,TRBJ1-1,CASSQEWGLGTEAFF,TGCGCCAGCAGCCAAGAGTGGGGTTTGGGCACTGAAGCTTTCTTT
.,TRBV27,.,TRBJ1-1,CASSPQQGSFTEAFF,TGTGCCAGCAGTCCCCAACAGGGCAGTTTCACTGAAGCTTTCTTT
.,TRBV28,.,TRBJ1-6,CASRNPTTYSPLHF,TGTGCCAGCAGGAATCCGACCACTTATTCACCCCTCCACTTT
.,TRBV6-2/TRBV6-3,.,TRBJ1-2,CASRPTRGRAFFPGLYGYTF,TGTGCCAGCAGACCTACCCGGGGCAGGGCCTTCTTCCCCGGCTTATATGGCTACACCTTC
.,TRBV28,.,TRBJ2-7,CASSPRGRVYEQYF,TGTGCCAGCAGTCCCCGGGGGCGAGTCTACGAGCAGTACTTC
once,TRBV5-4,.,TRBJ2-5,CASSSPTPKQETQYF,TGTGCCAGCAGCTCGCCCACACCCAAACAAGAGACCCAGTACTTC
.,TRBV7-8,.,TRBJ2-2,CASSLGPGGSGNTGELFF,TGTGCCAGCAGCTTAGGCCCTGGGGGGAGCGGGAACACCGGGGAGCTGTTTTTT
once,TRBV7-2,.,TRBJ2-3,CASSLGENTQYF,TGTGCCAGCAGCTTAGGGGAGAATACGCAGTATTTT
.,TRBV28,TRBD1,TRBJ2-7,CASSFPDRGDEQYF,TGTGCCAGCAGTTTTCCGGACAGGGGCGACGAGCAGTACTTC
.,TRBV7-3,TRBD1,TRBJ2-2,CASSPGTGRNTGELFF,TGTGCCAGCAGCCCCGGGACAGGGAGGAACACCGGGGAGCTGTTTTTT
.,TRBV19,TRBD2,TRBJ2-3,CASSTWGLAGATDTQYF,TGTGCCAGTAGTACCTGGGGACTAGCGGGAGCCACAGATACGCAGTATTTT
.,TRBV7-9,.,TRBJ1-2,CASSPDGRSNYGYTF,TGTGCCAGCAGCCCCGATGGGAGATCTAACTATGGCTACACCTTC
.,TRBV7-9,TRBD2,TRBJ2-3,CASSSRLKAGPGTDTQYF,TGTGCCAGCAGCTCACGGCTAAAAGCGGGGCCTGGCACAGATACGCAGTATTTT
.,TRBV7-3,.,TRBJ2-1,CASSLGGEQFF,TGTGCCAGCAGCTTAGGAGGTGAGCAGTTCTTC
.,TRBV5-1,TRBD2,TRBJ2-7,CASSREGPPGPYEQYF,TGCGCCAGCAGCCGGGAGGGGCCGCCGGGGCCCTACGAGCAGTACTTC
.,TRBV5-1,.,TRBJ2-6,CASSDNSGANVLTF,TGCGCCAGCAGTGACAACTCTGGGGCCAACGTCCTGACTTTC
.,TRBV9,TRBD2,TRBJ2-7,CASSVGGTSGSYEQYF,TGTGCCAGCAGCGTGGGAGGGACTAGCGGGAGCTACGAGCAGTACTTC
.,TRBV10-3,TRBD2,TRBJ2-3,CAITAIAGGLMADTDTQYF,TGTGCCATCACCGCCATAGCGGGAGGGCTGATGGCTGACACAGATACGCAGTATTTT
.,TRBV18,TRBD1,TRBJ1-5,CASSPGGQGNQPQHF,TGTGCCAGCTCACCTGGGGGACAGGGCAATCAGCCCCAGCATTTT
.,TRBV3-1/TRBV3-2,.,TRBJ1-5,CASSQDGRQPQHF,TGTGCCAGCAGCCAAGATGGGCGTCAGCCCCAGCATTTT
.,TRBV9,.,TRBJ2-7,CASSLHEGLTYEQYF,TGTGCCAGCAGCCTTCATGAGGGTCTAACCTACGAGCAGTACTTC
.,TRBV6-5,TRBD1,TRBJ2-1,CASSYRRDRPYNEQFF,TGTGCCAGCAGTTACCGCCGGGACAGGCCATACAATGAGCAGTTCTTC
.,TRBV6-2/TRBV6-3,.,TRBJ2-3,CASSYPASSGVLRVGTQYF,TGTGCCAGCAGTTACCCAGCATCGTCCGGGGTCCTTAGGGTCGGTACGCAGTATTTT
.,TRBV5-8,TRBD2,TRBJ2-3,CASSSLTSGTDTQYF,TGTGCCAGCAGCTCCCTGACTAGCGGCACAGATACGCAGTATTTT
.,TRBV27,TRBD1,TRBJ2-5,CASRGTAQETQYF,TGTGCCAGCAGGGGGACAGCCCAAGAGACCCAGTACTTC
once,TRBV6-5,.,TRBJ1-2,CASSMQTVTFYGYTF,TGTGCCAGCAGTATGCAGACAGTAACCTTCTATGGCTACACCTTC
.,TRBV2,TRBD2,TRBJ2-3,CASSVAAGFTDTQYF,TGTGCCAGCAGTGTCGCAGCGGGATTCACAGATACGCAGTATTTT
.,TRBV19,.,TRBJ2-7,CASSLGGGEVDEQYF,TGTGCCAGTAGTTTAGGAGGGGGCGAGGTGGACGAGCAGTACTTC
.,TRBV4-3,.,TRBJ1-5,CASSQEAGNQPQHF,TGCGCCAGCAGCCAAGAGGCGGGAAATCAGCCCCAGCATTTT
once,TRBV27,TRBD2,TRBJ2-7,CASSLSEAGGTKQYF,TGTGCCAGCAGTTTATCAGAAGCGGGCGGGACTAAGCAGTACTTC
.,TRBV28,.,TRBJ2-7,CASGTWFEQYF,TGTGCCAGCGGGACTTGGTTCGAGCAGTACTTC
.,TRBV7-2,.,TRBJ1-2,CASSPPLDGDGYTF,TGTGCCAGCAGTCCCCCCTTGGACGGGGATGGCTACACCTTC
.,TRBV4-2,.,TRBJ2-2,CASSQSTGELFF,TGTGCCAGCAGCCAAAGCACCGGGGAGCTGTTTTTT
.,TRBV11-3,.,TRBJ2-2,CASSSRTGELFF,TGTGCCAGCAGCTCTCGCACCGGGGAGCTGTTTTTT